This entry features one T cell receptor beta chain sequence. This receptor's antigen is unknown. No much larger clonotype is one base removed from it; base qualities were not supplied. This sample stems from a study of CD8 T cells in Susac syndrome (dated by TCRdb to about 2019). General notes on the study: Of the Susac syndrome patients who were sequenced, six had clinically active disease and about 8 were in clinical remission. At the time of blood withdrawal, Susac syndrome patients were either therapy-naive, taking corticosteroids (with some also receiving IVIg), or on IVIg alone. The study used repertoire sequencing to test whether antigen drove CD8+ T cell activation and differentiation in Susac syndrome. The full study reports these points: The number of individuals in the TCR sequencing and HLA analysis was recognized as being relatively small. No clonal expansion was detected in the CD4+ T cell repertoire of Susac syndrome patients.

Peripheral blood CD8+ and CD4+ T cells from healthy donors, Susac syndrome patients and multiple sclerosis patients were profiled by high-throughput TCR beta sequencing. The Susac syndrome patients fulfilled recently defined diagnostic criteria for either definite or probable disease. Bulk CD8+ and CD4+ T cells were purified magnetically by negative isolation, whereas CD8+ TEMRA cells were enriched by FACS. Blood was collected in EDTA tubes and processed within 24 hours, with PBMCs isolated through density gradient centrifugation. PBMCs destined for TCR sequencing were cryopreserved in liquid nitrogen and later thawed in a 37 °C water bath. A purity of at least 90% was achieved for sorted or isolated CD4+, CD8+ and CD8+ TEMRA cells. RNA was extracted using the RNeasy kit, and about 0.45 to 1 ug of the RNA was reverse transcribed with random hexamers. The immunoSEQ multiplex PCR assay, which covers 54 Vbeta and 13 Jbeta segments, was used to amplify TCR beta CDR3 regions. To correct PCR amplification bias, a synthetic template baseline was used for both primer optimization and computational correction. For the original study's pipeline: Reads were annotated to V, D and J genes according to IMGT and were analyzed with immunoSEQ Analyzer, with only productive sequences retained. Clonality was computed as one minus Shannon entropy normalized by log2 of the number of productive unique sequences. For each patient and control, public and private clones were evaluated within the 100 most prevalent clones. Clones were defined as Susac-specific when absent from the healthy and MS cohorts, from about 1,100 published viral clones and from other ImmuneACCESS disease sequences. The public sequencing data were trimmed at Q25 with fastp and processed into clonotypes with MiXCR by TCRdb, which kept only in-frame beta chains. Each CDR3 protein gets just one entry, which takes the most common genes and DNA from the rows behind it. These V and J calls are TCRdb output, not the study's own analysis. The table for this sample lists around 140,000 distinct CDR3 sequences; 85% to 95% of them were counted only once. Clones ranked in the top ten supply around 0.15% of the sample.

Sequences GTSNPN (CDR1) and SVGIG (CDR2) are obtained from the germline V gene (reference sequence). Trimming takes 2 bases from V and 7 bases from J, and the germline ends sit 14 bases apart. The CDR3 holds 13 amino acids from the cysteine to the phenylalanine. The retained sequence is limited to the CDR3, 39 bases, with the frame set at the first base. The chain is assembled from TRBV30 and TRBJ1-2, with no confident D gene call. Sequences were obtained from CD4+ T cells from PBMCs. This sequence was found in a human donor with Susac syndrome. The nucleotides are TGTGCCTGGAGTCGGGCACCGGCTAGTGGCTACACCTTC. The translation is CAWSRAPASGYTF.